This TCR beta chain was observed in a study of neoadjuvant anti-PD-1 for oral cavity cancer. Across the study: Patients without progression got a fourth dose around day 43.

Patients had newly diagnosed, untreated stage II-IVA oral cavity squamous cell carcinoma. These oral cavity squamous cell carcinomas were HPV-negative and locally advanced. The CDR3 is 17 amino acids. Germline V gives CDR1 LGHNA, CDR2 YSLEER. Trimming stripped 4 bases from V and 1 base from J, with 16 bases between. TCRdb's copy holds only in-frame clones and misses some; the assay was immunoSEQ multiplex PCR. Of 6,000 to 8,500 clones detected, around 50% appear once; the ten largest clones hold about 27%. Study outcomes and limitations: Each response group had just a few patients in TCR analyses.

About this clone itself: Its specificity is not known. Other nucleotide sequences in the sample specify the same CDR3.

Source: tumor tissue, taken before nivolumab (anti-PD-1) treatment. This sequence was found in a person between 40 and 85 years old with oral cavity squamous cell carcinoma. V is TRBV4-3 and J is TRBJ2-2, with a weak D call TRBD1 (8 bases). In nucleotides, the CDR3 is TGCGCCAGCAGCCTCTCTCACAGGGGGGGGAACACCGGGGAGCTGTTTTTT. Amino acids: CASSLSHRGGNTGELFF.